This is a list of T cell receptor beta chains from one sample in a study of cytotoxic CD8 clonotypes in ibrutinib-treated CLL. Measured with immunoSEQ multiplex PCR; TCRdb has only the in-frame clones, and not every one. The table records about 200,000 clones, approximately 68% of them present only once. The input for sequencing was PBMCs, taken after 24 months of ibrutinib treatment. Receptor source: a human donor with chronic lymphocytic leukemia. Both conserved end residues are part of each CDR3. Each record gives: clone size, V gene, D gene, J gene, CDR3 DNA, CDR3 protein. D genes are given only for firm matches. Clone size appears in some rows only: once, few, many, or a class for an expanded clone.

>.|TRBV19|.|TRBJ2-7
TGTGCCAGTAGTATTCCGGGGGCGAGGACCTACGAGCAGTACTTC
CASSIPGARTYEQYF
>.|TRBV11-3|.|TRBJ2-7
TGTGCCAGCAGCTTAGGGGTAGCTGGCGAGCAGTACTTC
CASSLGVAGEQYF
>.|TRBV19|TRBD2|TRBJ2-7
TGTGCCAGTAGTATCCGACTAGCCCTCTACCCCTACGAGCAGTACTTC
CASSIRLALYPYEQYF
>.|TRBV9|TRBD2|TRBJ2-7
TGTGCCAGCAGCCCCCGTGTAGCGGGAGCGGCCCCCTACGAGCAGTACTTC
CASSPRVAGAAPYEQYF
>.|TRBV4-3|.|TRBJ2-2
TGCGCCAGCAGCCAAGTAGAGGGTGCCGGGGAGCTGTTTTTT
CASSQVEGAGELFF
>.|TRBV7-6|.|TRBJ2-7
TGTGCCAGCAGCCCGGGTAGGGGAGGATCCTACGAGCAGTACTTC
CASSPGRGGSYEQYF
>.|TRBV6-1|.|TRBJ1-1
TGTGCCAGCAGTGTTGCAGGGGCGAACACTGAAGCTTTCTTT
CASSVAGANTEAFF
>.|TRBV6-5|TRBD2|TRBJ2-3
TGTGCCAGCAGTTACGAGGCGGGAGAGGGCACAGATACGCAGTATTTT
CASSYEAGEGTDTQYF
>once|TRBV30|TRBD2|TRBJ2-3
TGTGCCTGGAGTGTATCATCGGGAGGTTGGGATACGCAGTATTTT
CAWSVSSGGWDTQYF
>.|TRBV4-2|TRBD2|TRBJ2-7
TGTGCCAGCAGCCATTCAAGCTTTAGCGGGAGCTCTTACGAGCAGTACTTC
CASSHSSFSGSSYEQYF
>.|TRBV9|.|TRBJ2-1
TGTGCCAGCAGCGTAGGGGGCGCTTCTCACAATGAGCAGTTCTTC
CASSVGGASHNEQFF
>.|TRBV14|.|TRBJ2-7
TGTGCCAGCAGCCGCGGACAGCTGAGCTCCTACGAGCAGTACTTC
CASSRGQLSSYEQYF
>few|TRBV10-3|.|TRBJ1-5
TGTGCCATCAGCGGACAGAGCAATCAGCCCCAGCATTTT
CAISGQSNQPQHF
>.|TRBV28|TRBD1|TRBJ1-2
TGTGCCAGCAGGCCGGGACAGAATTCGGGCTACACCTTC
CASRPGQNSGYTF
>once|TRBV27|.|TRBJ2-1
TGTGCCAGCAGTCGGGGGAAGGGCCCGTCCTACAATGAGCAGTTCTTC
CASSRGKGPSYNEQFF
>.|TRBV2|.|TRBJ2-2
TGTGCCAGCAGCACCTATTCCGCGAACACCGGGGAGCTGTTTTTT
CASSTYSANTGELFF
>.|TRBV9|.|TRBJ1-2
TGTGCCAGCAGCGTAGCTAGGGTTAACTATGGCTACACCTTC
CASSVARVNYGYTF
>once|TRBV27|.|TRBJ2-2
TGTGCCAGCGGGCCGGGCGACCTCACTTTCCTCACCGGGGAGCTGTTTTTT
CASGPGDLTFLTGELFF
>.|TRBV6-6|.|TRBJ2-6
TGTGCCAGCAGTTACAGCAGGGCTGGGGCCAACGTCCTGACTTTC
CASSYSRAGANVLTF
>.|TRBV5-1|.|TRBJ2-7
TGCGCCAGCAGCTTAGATGCCCCGGACAGCCCTGGAGACGAGCAGTACTTC
CASSLDAPDSPGDEQYF
>.|TRBV15|.|TRBJ2-1
TGTGCCACCAGCAGAGATGGGGGTGAGCAGTTCTTC
CATSRDGGEQFF
>.|TRBV6-5|.|TRBJ1-1
TGTGCCAGCAGTTACCCGGAACGTGACACTGAAGCTTTCTTT
CASSYPERDTEAFF
>.|TRBV30|.|TRBJ1-1
TGTGCCTGGAGTGTAACAGGGACTGAAGCTTTCTTT
CAWSVTGTEAFF
>.|TRBV11-2|.|TRBJ2-3
TGTGCCAGCAGCTTAGGGGGTTTCGGTACAGATACGCAGTATTTT
CASSLGGFGTDTQYF
>.|TRBV6-5|.|TRBJ2-1
TGTGCCAGCAGTTACTCGATTGTGTACAATGAGCAGTTCTTC
CASSYSIVYNEQFF
>.|TRBV30|TRBD2|TRBJ2-1
TGTGCCTGGAACGTGGGAGGGCCGAACAATGAGCAGTTCTTC
CAWNVGGPNNEQFF
>.|TRBV11-2|.|TRBJ1-1
TGTGCCAGCAGCTTAAGGGAGGGGATGTTCACTGAAGCTTTCTTT
CASSLREGMFTEAFF
>once|TRBV5-1|.|TRBJ2-6
TGCGCCAGTACTGTAGAAGGTAGCTCTGGGGCCAACGTCCTGACTTTC
CASTVEGSSGANVLTF
>.|TRBV6-6|.|TRBJ2-7
TGTGCCAGCAGTACAGCACATTCCTACGAGCAGTACTTC
CASSTAHSYEQYF
>few|TRBV28|TRBD2|TRBJ2-1
TGTGCCAGCACTATCCAGGGACTAGCGTCTCACAATGAGCAGTTCTTC
CASTIQGLASHNEQFF
>.|TRBV19|.|TRBJ1-5
TGTGCCAGCACGCCTGCCGTCGGGGCCTGGCAGCCCCAGCATTTT
CASTPAVGAWQPQHF
>.|TRBV11-2|.|TRBJ2-7
TGTGCCAGCAGCTTAGACCCAACAGGTTACGAGCAGTACTTC
CASSLDPTGYEQYF
>.|TRBV30|.|TRBJ1-2
TGTGCCTGGAGTACCGCACTTTTTGGCTACACCTTC
CAWSTALFGYTF
>.|TRBV7-9|.|TRBJ2-1
TGTGCCAGCAGGAAAATACTAGAGGATGAGCAGTTCTTC
CASRKILEDEQFF
>.|TRBV4-1|.|TRBJ2-3
TGCGCCAGCAGCCAAGGGCTCCAGGGGTTGATGACAGATACGCAGTATTTT
CASSQGLQGLMTDTQYF
>.|TRBV10-3|TRBD1|TRBJ2-7
TGTGCCATCAGTGAGTCGGGGGGACAGGGTACCTACGAGCAGTACTTC
CAISESGGQGTYEQYF
>.|TRBV7-6|.|TRBJ2-5
TGTGCCAGCAGCTTAGTTCGGGGAAGGGAAGAGACCCAGTACTTC
CASSLVRGREETQYF
>.|TRBV4-3|TRBD2|TRBJ2-1
TGCGCCAGCAGCCAAGTGCCTTCGGGGGGGCTAGCGGGGACCTACAATGAGCAGTTCTTC
CASSQVPSGGLAGTYNEQFF
>.|TRBV5-1|.|TRBJ1-1
TGCGCCAGCAGCTGGGATATGAACACTGAAGCTTTCTTT
CASSWDMNTEAFF
>.|TRBV7-8|TRBD2|TRBJ2-1
TGTGCCAGCAGCTTAACTAGCGGGAGGTTCAATGAGCAGTTCTTC
CASSLTSGRFNEQFF
>.|TRBV4-1|TRBD1|TRBJ2-7
TGCGCCAGCAGCAAAGGTCCAGGGGGCTCCGAGCAGTACTTC
CASSKGPGGSEQYF
>.|TRBV30|.|TRBJ2-1
TGTGCCTGGAGTACCTCCCTCTTGGGCAATGAGCAGTTCTTC
CAWSTSLLGNEQFF
>.|TRBV18|.|TRBJ2-3
TGTGCCAGCTCACTAAATACAGCAGGCACAGATACGCAGTATTTT
CASSLNTAGTDTQYF
>few|TRBV5-4|TRBD1|TRBJ1-1
TGTGCCAGCAGCTTGTGGGACAGGGCCGCTGAAGCTTTCTTT
CASSLWDRAAEAFF
>few|TRBV28|.|TRBJ1-5
TGTGCCAGCAGTTTAGCCGGTAGCAATCAGCCCCAGCATTTT
CASSLAGSNQPQHF
>.|TRBV6-5|TRBD1|TRBJ1-3
TGTGCCAGCAGAATCGACAGGGGAAATGGAAACACCATATATTTT
CASRIDRGNGNTIYF
>.|TRBV28|TRBD2|TRBJ2-5
TGTGCCAGCAGTTTTCTTGCGGGAGGGTTCTCCATTGAGACCCAGTACTTC
CASSFLAGGFSIETQYF
>few|TRBV5-1|.|TRBJ2-2
TGCGCCAGCTTTACCGGGACACCCTTCACCGGGGAGCTGTTTTTT
CASFTGTPFTGELFF
>.|TRBV18|.|TRBJ2-5
TGTGCCAGCTCACCCAGGGAAGAGACCCAGTACTTC
CASSPREETQYF
>.|TRBV6-6|.|TRBJ1-2
TGTGCCAGCAGTTACTCAGAACAGCGCCTCTATGGCTACACCTTC
CASSYSEQRLYGYTF
>.|TRBV11-2|TRBD1|TRBJ1-1
TGTGCCAGCAGCTTAGCTCACAGGGGCGTGGACACTGAAGCTTTCTTT
CASSLAHRGVDTEAFF
>.|TRBV30|.|TRBJ1-5
TGTGCCTGGTCCGACGGGTCTCAGCCCCAGCATTTT
CAWSDGSQPQHF
>.|TRBV5-4|TRBD2|TRBJ2-7
TGTGCCAGCAGGCGGACTAGCGGTGGTTTGTACTTC
CASRRTSGGLYF
>.|TRBV14|TRBD2|TRBJ2-1
TGTGCCAGCAGCCAAGAGAGCGGGACTCTCAATGAGCAGTTCTTC
CASSQESGTLNEQFF
>.|TRBV28|.|TRBJ1-1
TGTGCCAGCAGTTCACCCGGGTTCCGTACTGAAGCTTTCTTT
CASSSPGFRTEAFF
>once|TRBV15|TRBD1|TRBJ1-3
TGTGCCACCAGCAGGCCGACCGGGACAGCTGGAAACACCATATATTTT
CATSRPTGTAGNTIYF
>.|TRBV11-2|.|TRBJ2-3
TGTGCCAGCAGCCTCCGGATTGGAGATACGCAGTATTTT
CASSLRIGDTQYF
>.|TRBV30|.|TRBJ1-2
TGTGCCTGGAGTGTACGCATGAACTATGGCTACACCTTC
CAWSVRMNYGYTF